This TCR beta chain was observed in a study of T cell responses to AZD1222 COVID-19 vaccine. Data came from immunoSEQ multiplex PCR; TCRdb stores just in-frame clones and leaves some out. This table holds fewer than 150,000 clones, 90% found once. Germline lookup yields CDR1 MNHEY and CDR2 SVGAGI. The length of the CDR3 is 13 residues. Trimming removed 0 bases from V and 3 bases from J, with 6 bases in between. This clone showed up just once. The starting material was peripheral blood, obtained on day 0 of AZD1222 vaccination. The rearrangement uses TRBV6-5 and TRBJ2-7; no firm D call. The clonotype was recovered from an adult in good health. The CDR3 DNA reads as TGTGCCAGCAGTTACTCTCAGAACTACGAGCAGTACTTC. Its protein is CASSYSQNYEQYF.